The TCR beta chain under discussion was sequenced for a study of metastatic and nonmetastatic thyroid tumors. Study outcomes and limitations: Significantly higher TCR beta diversity was reportedly seen in malignant thyroid tumors than benign nodules, in blood and tumor.

This clone occurred many times. Its cognate antigen is unknown. Given a much more abundant clone one base away, this may be a read error. The CDR3 ends on some other residue instead of the conserved phenylalanine or tryptophan, so this is likely a read error. Through MiXCR, TCRdb re-clonotyped the PCR reads. The sample has tens of thousands of clones, around 13% seen once. Germline CDR1 SGHTA, CDR2 FQGNSA. With 1 base removed from V and 4 bases from J, the gap between germline ends came to 11 bases. The CDR3 is 14 amino acids. Nobody among the patients had been given any treatment before thyroid surgery.

The sequence was obtained from a female donor with papillary thyroid cancer or a benign thyroid nodule (not recorded which). Some clones in this sample may be carry-over from other donors' samples. Input material: tumor tissue. V is TRBV7-2 and J is TRBJ2-7; D uncertain. CDR3 coding DNA: TGTGCCAGCAGCTTAGATGGCTGGGCGTACGAGCAGTACCTC. It codes for CASSLDGWAYEQYL.